This TCR beta chain was identified during a study of T cell changes during pregnancy in multiple sclerosis. Only in-frame clones appear in the TCRdb table, and some are missing; sequencing was by immunoSEQ multiplex PCR. The sample lists about 75,000 clones, over 85% seen once, with roughly 0.14% in the top ten. This clone is a singleton in its sample. This CDR3 spans 15 amino acids. Germline lookup yields CDR1 SGHNT and CDR2 YYREEE (reference sequence). V lost 4 bases to trimming and J lost 5 bases; unmatched junction nucleotides: 4. The chain uses TRBV5-4 and TRBJ2-5; 14 positions agree with TRBD2. The source was CD4+ T cells from peripheral blood mononuclear cells, collected after pregnancy. The TCR was taken from a female donor with multiple sclerosis, enrolled in a pregnancy study. CDR3 loop: CASSEGLAGAETQYF. CDR3 bases: TGTGCCAGCAGCGAGGGACTAGCGGGAGCGGAGACCCAGTACTTC.